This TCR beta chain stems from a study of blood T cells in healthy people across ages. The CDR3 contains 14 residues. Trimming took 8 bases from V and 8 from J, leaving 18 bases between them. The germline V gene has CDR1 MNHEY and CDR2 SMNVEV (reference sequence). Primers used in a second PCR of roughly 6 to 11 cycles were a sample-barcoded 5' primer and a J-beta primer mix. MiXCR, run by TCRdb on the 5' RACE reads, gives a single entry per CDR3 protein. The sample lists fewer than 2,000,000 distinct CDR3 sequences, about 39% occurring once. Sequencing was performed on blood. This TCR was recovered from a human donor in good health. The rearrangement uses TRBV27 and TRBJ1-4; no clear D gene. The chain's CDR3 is CASSRVLGREKLFF. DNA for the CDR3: TGTGCCAGCTCCCGGGTACTCGGCAGGGAAAAACTGTTTTTT.